One sample yielded the 8 T cell receptor beta chains listed below, sequenced in a study of cytomegalovirus exposure and HLA in healthy donors. Repertoires were generated with immunoSEQ multiplex PCR, while TCRdb's copy carries only in-frame clones and drops some. This repertoire shows 85,000 to 95,000 clones, around 96% found once; its top ten account for 0.78%. The sample was PBMCs. The receptors derive from a man aged 18 to 29 in good health and CMV-seronegative.

The V call is TRBV9, the J call TRBJ2-1; 7 nucleotides align to TRBD2. The germline V gene has CDR1 SGDLS and CDR2 YYNGEE. V lost 3 bases and J lost 0; bases outside the gene matches: 3. The CDR3 contains 15 residues. Here the CDR3 reads CASSERGSSYNEQFF. The CDR3 DNA reads as TGTGCCAGCAGCGAGCGCGGGAGCTCCTACAATGAGCAGTTCTTC.

This rearrangement joins TRBV11-2 to TRBJ1-3, with D possibly being TRBD1 (6 bases). Germline V gene sequence: CDR1 SGHAT, CDR2 FQNNGV. Trimming removed 5 bases from V and 7 bases from J, with 12 bases in between. The CDR3 has 13 amino acids. CDR3 sequence reads: CASSPGTRNTIYF. CDR3 DNA sequence: TGTGCCAGCAGCCCCGGGACACGGAACACCATATATTTT.

This chain connects TRBV11-1 to TRBJ1-4, with D uncertain. This CDR3 region has 14 residues. CDR1 and CDR2 from the germline V gene are SGHAT and FQDESV (reference sequence). V was shortened by 5 bases and J by 5 bases, with 12 bases between the two germline ends. This CDR3 reads CASSRTDQNEKLFF. The CDR3 region has the DNA TGTGCCAGCAGCCGGACTGACCAGAATGAAAAACTGTTTTTT.

The chain carries TRBV5-4 and TRBJ1-2; 7 positions match TRBD1. V was clipped by 2 bases and J by 5 bases; unmatched bases: 6. Germline-derived CDR1 and CDR2 are SGHNT and YYREEE (reference sequence). The CDR3 contains 14 residues. Here the CDR3 reads CASSFWDRDYGYTF. The CDR3 DNA sequence: TGTGCCAGCAGCTTTTGGGACAGAGATTATGGCTACACCTTC.

This clone was found once. The genes are TRBV2 and TRBJ2-7, with 10 bases that match TRBD2. Trimming took 4 bases from V and 0 from J; bases not matched to a gene: 12. The CDR3 loop spans 18 amino acids. Germline assignment: CDR1 SNHLY and CDR2 FYNNEI. The CDR3 region has the DNA TGTGCCAGCAGTGGTCTAGCGGGAGTCTCCCCAAGCTCCTACGAGCAGTACGTC. The encoded protein is CASSGLAGVSPSSYEQYV.

The chain carries TRBV14 and TRBJ2-1; D might be TRBD2 (6 bases). The CDR3 covers 17 residues. Germline V gene lookup returns CDR1 SGHDN and CDR2 FVKESK. V was cut by 2 bases and J by 1 base, with 15 bases left in between. CDR3 nucleotides: TGTGCCAGCAGCCAATCCCTACTCGGGGGTTCCTACAATGAGCAGTTCTTC. Encoded protein: CASSQSLLGGSYNEQFF. The full variable domain, rest sourced from reference TRBV14 and TRBJ2-1, is EAGVTQFPSHSVIEKGQTVTLRCDPISGHDNLYWYRRVMGKEIKFLLHFVKESKQDESGMPNNRFLAERTGGTYSTLKVQPAELEDSGVYFCASSQSLLGGSYNEQFFGPGTRLTVL.

The V and J genes are TRBV11-3 and TRBJ2-1, with 8 positions matching TRBD1. The CDR3 spans 15 residues. V lost 2 bases and J lost 8; bases outside the gene matches: 8. Germline lookup yields CDR1 SGHNT and CDR2 YENEEA. In DNA form, the CDR3 reads TGTGCCAGCAGCTTATTCGTGACAGGGGATGATGAGCAGTTCTTC. This gives the protein CASSLFVTGDDEQFF.

The V and J genes are TRBV18 and TRBJ2-5; D is unresolved. With 4 bases removed from V and 1 base from J, the gap between germline ends came to 7 bases. CDR3 length: 13 amino acids. CDR1 is KGHSH, CDR2 LQKENI, per germline. This CDR3 is CASSLGVQETQYF. CDR3 bases: TGTGCCAGCTCACTGGGCGTCCAAGAGACCCAGTACTTC.